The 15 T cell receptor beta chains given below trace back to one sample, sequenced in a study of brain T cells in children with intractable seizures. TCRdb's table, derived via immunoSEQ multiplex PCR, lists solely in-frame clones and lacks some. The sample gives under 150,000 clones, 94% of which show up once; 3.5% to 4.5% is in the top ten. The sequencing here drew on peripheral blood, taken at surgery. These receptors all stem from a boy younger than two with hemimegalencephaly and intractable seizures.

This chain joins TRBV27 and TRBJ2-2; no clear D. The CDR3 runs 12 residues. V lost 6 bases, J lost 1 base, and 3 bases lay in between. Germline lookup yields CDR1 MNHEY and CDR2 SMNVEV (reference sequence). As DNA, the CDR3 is TGTGCCAGCAGAATGAACACCGGGGAGCTGTTTTTT. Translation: CASRMNTGELFF.

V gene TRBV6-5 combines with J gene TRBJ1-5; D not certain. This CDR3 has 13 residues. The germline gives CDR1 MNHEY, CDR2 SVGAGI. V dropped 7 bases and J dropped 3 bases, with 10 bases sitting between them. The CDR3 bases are TGTGCCAGCACACGGGGATTCAATCAGCCCCAGCATTTT. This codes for CASTRGFNQPQHF.

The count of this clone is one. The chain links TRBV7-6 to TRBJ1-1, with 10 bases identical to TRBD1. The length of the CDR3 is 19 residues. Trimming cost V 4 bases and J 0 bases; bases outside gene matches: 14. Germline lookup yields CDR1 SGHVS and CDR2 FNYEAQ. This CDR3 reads CASSSRTGGGLTMNTEAFF. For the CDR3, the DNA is TGTGCCAGCAGCTCTAGGACAGGGGGAGGCCTTACGATGAACACTGAAGCTTTCTTT.

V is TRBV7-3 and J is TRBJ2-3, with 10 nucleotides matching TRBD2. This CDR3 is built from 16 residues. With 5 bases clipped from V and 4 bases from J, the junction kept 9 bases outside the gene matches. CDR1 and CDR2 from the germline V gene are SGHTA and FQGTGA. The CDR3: CASSKAASGSSDTQYF. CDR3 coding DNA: TGTGCCAGCAGCAAAGCGGCTAGCGGGAGCTCAGATACGCAGTATTTT.

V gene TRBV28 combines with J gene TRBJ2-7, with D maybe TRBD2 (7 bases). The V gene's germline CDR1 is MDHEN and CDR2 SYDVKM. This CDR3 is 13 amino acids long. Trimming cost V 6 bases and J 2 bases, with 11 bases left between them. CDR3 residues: CASREGGPYEQYF. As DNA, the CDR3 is TGTGCCAGCAGAGAGGGGGGGCCCTACGAGCAGTACTTC.

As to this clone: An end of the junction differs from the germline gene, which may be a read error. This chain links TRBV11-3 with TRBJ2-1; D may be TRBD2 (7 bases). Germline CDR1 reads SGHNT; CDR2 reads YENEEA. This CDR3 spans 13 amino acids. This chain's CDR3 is CASSPGGHNEQFF. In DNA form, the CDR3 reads TGTGCCAGCAGCCCCGGGGGGCACAACGAGCAGTTCTTC.

CDR3 loop: CSVDPRPYNEQFF. CDR3 in DNA: TGCAGCGTTGACCCGAGACCCTACAATGAGCAGTTCTTC. This chain uses TRBV29-1 with TRBJ2-1; D gene ambiguous. This CDR3 spans 13 amino acids. CDR1 is SQVTM, CDR2 ANQGSEA, per germline. V was pared by 3 bases and J by 2 bases, with 8 bases between.

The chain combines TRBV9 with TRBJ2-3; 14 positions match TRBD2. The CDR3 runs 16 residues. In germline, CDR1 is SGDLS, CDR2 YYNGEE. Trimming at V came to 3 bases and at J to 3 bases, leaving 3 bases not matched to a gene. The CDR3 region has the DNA TGTGCCAGCAGCGGGGGACTAGCGGGAGCTACAGATACGCAGTATTTT. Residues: CASSGGLAGATDTQYF.

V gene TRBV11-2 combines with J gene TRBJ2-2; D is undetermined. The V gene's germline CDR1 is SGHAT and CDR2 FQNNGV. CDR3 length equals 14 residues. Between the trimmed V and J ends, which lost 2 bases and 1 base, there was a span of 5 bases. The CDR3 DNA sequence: TGTGCCAGCAGCTTACGGATGAACACCGGGGAGCTGTTTTTT. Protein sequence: CASSLRMNTGELFF.

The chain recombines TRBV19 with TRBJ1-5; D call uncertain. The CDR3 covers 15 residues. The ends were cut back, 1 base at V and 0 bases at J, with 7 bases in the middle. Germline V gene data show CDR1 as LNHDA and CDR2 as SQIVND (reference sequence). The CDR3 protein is CASSIGRDSNQPQHF. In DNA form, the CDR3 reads TGTGCCAGTAGTATAGGCAGAGATAGCAATCAGCCCCAGCATTTT.

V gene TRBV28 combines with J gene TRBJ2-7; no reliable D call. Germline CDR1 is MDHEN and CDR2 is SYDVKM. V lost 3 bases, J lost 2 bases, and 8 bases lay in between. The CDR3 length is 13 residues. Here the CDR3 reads CASSFRNTYEQYF. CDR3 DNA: TGTGCCAGCAGTTTTCGCAACACCTACGAGCAGTACTTC.

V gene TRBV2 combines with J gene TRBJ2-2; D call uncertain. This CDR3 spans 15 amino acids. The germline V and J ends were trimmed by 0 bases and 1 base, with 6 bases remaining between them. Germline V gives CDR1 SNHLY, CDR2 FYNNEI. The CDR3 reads CASSEAGRNTGELFF. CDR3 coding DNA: TGTGCCAGCAGTGAAGCTGGCAGGAACACCGGGGAGCTGTTTTTT.

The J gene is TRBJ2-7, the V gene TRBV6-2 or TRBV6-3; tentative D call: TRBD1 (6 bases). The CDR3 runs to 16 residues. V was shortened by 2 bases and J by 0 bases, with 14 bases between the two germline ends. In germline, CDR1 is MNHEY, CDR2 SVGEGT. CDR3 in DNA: TGTGCCAGCAGTTACCTAGGACAGATATTCTCCTACGAGCAGTACTTC. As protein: CASSYLGQIFSYEQYF.

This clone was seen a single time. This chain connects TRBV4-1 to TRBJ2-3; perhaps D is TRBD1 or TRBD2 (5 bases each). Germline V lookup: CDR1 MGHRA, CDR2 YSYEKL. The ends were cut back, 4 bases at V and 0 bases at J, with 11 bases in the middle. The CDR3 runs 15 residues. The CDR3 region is CASSRIGTSTDTQYF. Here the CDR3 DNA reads TGCGCCAGCAGCCGCATAGGGACCAGCACAGATACGCAGTATTTT.

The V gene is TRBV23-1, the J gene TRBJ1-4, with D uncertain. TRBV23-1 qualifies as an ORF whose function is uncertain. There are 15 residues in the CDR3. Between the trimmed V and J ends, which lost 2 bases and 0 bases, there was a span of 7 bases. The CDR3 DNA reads TGCGCCAGCAGTCAAAGGACGGCAACTAATGAAAAACTGTTTTTT. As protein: CASSQRTATNEKLFF.